One and the same sample provided the 7 T cell receptor beta chains below, sequenced in a study of blood T cell repertoires in COVID-19. The data were produced by immunoSEQ multiplex PCR, yet TCRdb's version contains in-frame clones alone and is incomplete. Here the sample spans a few hundred thousand clones, roughly 85% being singletons. The material sequenced was PBMCs or T cells enriched from blood (not recorded which). These TCRs come from a woman aged 50 to 60 who had recovered from COVID-19.

The J gene is TRBJ1-1, the V gene TRBV9; 8 bases agree with TRBD1. CDR3 length equals 17 residues. J was trimmed by 4 bases and V by 3 bases; bases with no gene match: 14. CDR1 and CDR2 (germline): SGDLS, YYNGEE. DNA for the CDR3: TGTGCCAGCAGCGAAGGACAGGGAAGAAGAGGGAGCACTGAAGCTTTCTTT. The encoded protein is CASSEGQGRRGSTEAFF.

V is TRBV25-1 and J is TRBJ2-6, with D maybe TRBD1 (6 bases). In germline, CDR1 is MGHDK, CDR2 SYGVNS. This CDR3 spans 15 amino acids. Trimming stripped 5 bases from V and 4 bases from J, with 12 bases between. DNA of the CDR3: TGTGCCAGCAGTATCACAGGGACCGGGGCCAACGTCCTGACTTTC. Its translation: CASSITGTGANVLTF.

The chain uses TRBV5-4 and TRBJ2-1, with D perhaps matching TRBD2 (5 bases). This CDR3 spans 15 amino acids. Trimming took 4 bases from V and 5 from J, leaving 16 bases between them. Germline CDR1 is SGHNT and CDR2 is YYREEE (reference sequence). DNA for the CDR3: TGTGCCAGCAGCCCGGACTCTTACCCGAACAATGAGCAGTTCTTC. This encodes CASSPDSYPNNEQFF. The variable domain in full, completed from reference TRBV5-4 and TRBJ2-1, reads ETGVTQSPTHLIKTRGQQVTLRCSSQSGHNTVSWYQQALGQGPQFIFQYYREEENGRGNFPPRFSGLQFPNYSSELNVNALELDDSALYLCASSPDSYPNNEQFFGPGTRLTVL.

This chain links TRBV4-2 with TRBJ1-2; 11 nucleotides agree with TRBD1. Trimming took 3 bases from V and 7 from J; bases not matched to a gene: 7. Germline V gene lookup returns CDR1 LGHNA and CDR2 YNFKEQ. The CDR3 contains 15 residues. The CDR3 nucleotides read TGTGCCAGCAGCCAGGGTGGACAGGGGGCGGGTGGCTACACCTTC. The encoded protein is CASSQGGQGAGGYTF.

This rearrangement joins TRBV11-2 to TRBJ2-1; D unclear. Germline V gene sequence: CDR1 SGHAT, CDR2 FQNNGV. V was cut by 4 bases and J by 3 bases, with 7 bases left in between. This CDR3 spans 13 amino acids. This CDR3 is CASSSTNYNEQFF. CDR3 in DNA: TGTGCCAGCAGCTCCACAAACTACAATGAGCAGTTCTTC.

V usage is TRBV6-5 and J usage is TRBJ2-7, with 9 bases fitting TRBD2. CDR1 and CDR2 from the germline V gene are MNHEY and SVGAGI. Unmatched junction bases numbered 2, after V lost 6 bases and J lost 2 bases. The CDR3 consists of 13 residues. This chain's CDR3 is CASRLAGAYEQYF. CDR3 bases: TGTGCCAGCAGACTAGCGGGTGCCTACGAGCAGTACTTC.

The chain carries TRBV5-8 and TRBJ1-5; 7 bases are a match to TRBD1. The V segment lost 4 bases and the J segment 0 bases; nucleotides outside the gene matches: 13. The CDR3 consists of 18 residues. CDR1 and CDR2 from the germline V gene are SGHTS and YDEGEE. CDR3 residues: CASSPGQPQTYSNQPQHF. In DNA form, the CDR3 reads TGTGCCAGCAGCCCGGGACAGCCCCAGACGTATAGCAATCAGCCCCAGCATTTT. The variable domain in full, completed from reference TRBV5-8 and TRBJ1-5, reads EAGVTQSPTHLIKTRGQQATLRCSPISGHTSVYWYQQALGLGLQFLLWYDEGEERNRGNFPPRFSGRQFPNYSSELNVNALELEDSALYLCASSPGQPQTYSNQPQHFGDGTRLSIL.